This T cell receptor beta chain came from a study of T cells in Graves' hyperthyroidism and ophthalmopathy. About the study: Any treatment followed the collection of peripheral blood at initial diagnosis. Study-level points and caveats: The blood repertoire included most of the expanded thyroid clonotypes above 0.001. In the analysis, a 13 V-J model separated ophthalmopathy from stable hyperthyroidism.

This clonotype was picked up many times. The target antigen is unknown. RNA transcripts were the template for amplifying TCR beta CDR3 regions. The study used the HTBI primer set for a first-round RT-PCR of the TCR CDR3. TCRdb re-called the multiplex PCR reads with MiXCR, one entry per CDR3 protein. There are approximately 400,000 distinct CDR3 sequences in the sample; just under 25% occur only once, and less than 85% lies in the top ten. V lost 7 bases, J lost 0 bases, and 12 bases lay in between. The CDR3 length is 13 residues. Germline CDR1 and CDR2: SQVTM and ANQGSEA. Those with hyperthyroidism were 18 to 65 years old, newly diagnosed, and ill for under 2 months.

The rearrangement uses TRBV29-1 and TRBJ1-1; D call uncertain. Source material: blood. This receptor was taken from a man in his forties or fifties with Graves' hyperthyroidism. DNA for the CDR3: TGCAGCGGCCGGCTGGGGATGAACACTGAAGCTTTCTTT. Its protein product is CSGRLGMNTEAFF. The full variable domain, its missing parts supplied by reference TRBV29-1 and TRBJ1-1, is SAVISQKPSRDICQRGTSLTIQCQVDSQVTMMFWYRQQPGQSLTLIATANQGSEATYESGFVIDKFPISRPNLTFSTLTVSNMSPEDSSIYLCSGRLGMNTEAFFGQGTRLTVV.